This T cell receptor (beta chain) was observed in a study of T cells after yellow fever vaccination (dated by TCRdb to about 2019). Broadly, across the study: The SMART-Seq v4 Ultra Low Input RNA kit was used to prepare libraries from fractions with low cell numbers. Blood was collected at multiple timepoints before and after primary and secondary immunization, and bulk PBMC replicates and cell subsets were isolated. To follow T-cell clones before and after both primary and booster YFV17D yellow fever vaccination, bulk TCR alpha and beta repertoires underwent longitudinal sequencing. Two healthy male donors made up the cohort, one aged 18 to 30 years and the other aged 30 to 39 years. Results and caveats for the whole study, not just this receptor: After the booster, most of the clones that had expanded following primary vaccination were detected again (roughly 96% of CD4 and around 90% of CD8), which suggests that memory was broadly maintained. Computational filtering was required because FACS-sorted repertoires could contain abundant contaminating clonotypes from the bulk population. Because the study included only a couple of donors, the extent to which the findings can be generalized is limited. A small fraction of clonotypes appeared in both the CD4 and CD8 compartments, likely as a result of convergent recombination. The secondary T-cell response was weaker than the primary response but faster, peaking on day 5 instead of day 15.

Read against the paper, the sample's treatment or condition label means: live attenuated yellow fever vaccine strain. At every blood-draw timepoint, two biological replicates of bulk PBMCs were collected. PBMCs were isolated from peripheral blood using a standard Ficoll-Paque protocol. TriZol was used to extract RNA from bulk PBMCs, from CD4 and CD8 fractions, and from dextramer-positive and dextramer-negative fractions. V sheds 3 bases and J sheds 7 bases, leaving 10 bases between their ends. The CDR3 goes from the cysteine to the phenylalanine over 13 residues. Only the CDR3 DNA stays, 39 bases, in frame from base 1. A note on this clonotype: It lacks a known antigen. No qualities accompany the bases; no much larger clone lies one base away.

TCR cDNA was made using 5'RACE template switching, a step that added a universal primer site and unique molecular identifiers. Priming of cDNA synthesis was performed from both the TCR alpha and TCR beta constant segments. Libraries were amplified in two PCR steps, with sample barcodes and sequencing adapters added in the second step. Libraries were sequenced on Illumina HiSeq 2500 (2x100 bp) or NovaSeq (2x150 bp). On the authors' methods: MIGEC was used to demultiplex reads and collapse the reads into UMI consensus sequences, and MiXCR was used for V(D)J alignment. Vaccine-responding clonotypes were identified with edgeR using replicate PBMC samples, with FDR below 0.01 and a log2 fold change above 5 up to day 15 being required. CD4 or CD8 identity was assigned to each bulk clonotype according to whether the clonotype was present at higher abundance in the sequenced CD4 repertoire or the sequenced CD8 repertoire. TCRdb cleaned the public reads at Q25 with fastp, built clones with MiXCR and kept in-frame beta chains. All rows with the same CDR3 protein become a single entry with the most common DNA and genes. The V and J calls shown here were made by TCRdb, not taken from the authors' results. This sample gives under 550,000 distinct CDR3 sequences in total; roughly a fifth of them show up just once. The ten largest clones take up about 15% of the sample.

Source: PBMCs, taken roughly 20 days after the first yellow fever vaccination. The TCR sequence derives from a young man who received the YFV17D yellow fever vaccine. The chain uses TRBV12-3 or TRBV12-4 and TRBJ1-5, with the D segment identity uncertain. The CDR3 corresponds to CASSLRNGQPQHF. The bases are TGTGCCAGCAGTTTGAGGAATGGGCAGCCCCAGCATTTT.